This TCR beta chain derives from a study of CD8 T cells in Susac syndrome. The germline V gene encodes CDR1 SEHNR and CDR2 FQNEAQ (reference sequence). This CDR3 region has 15 residues. Unmatched junction bases numbered 6, after V lost 0 bases and J lost 7 bases. An input of about 0.5 to 1 ug of RNA was subjected to reverse transcription using random hexamers. TCRdb passed the immunoSEQ multiplex PCR reads through MiXCR, listing each CDR3 protein once. Here the sample spans approximately 300,000 distinct CDR3 sequences, 75% to 90% being singletons. V is TRBV7-9 and J is TRBJ1-1, with 9 nucleotides matching TRBD1. Sequencing was carried out using CD8+ T cells from PBMCs. The sequence derives from a human donor with multiple sclerosis. CDR3 protein: CASSLAGTGRIEAFF. CDR3 DNA: TGTGCCAGCAGCTTAGCGGGGACAGGGAGGATTGAAGCTTTCTTT.